The clone carrying this TCR beta chain is judged medium-sized (0.01 to 0.1%). These data are taken from a study of read filtering for tumor transcriptome and immune sequencing. The library was built from around 0.4 ug RNA with molecular barcoded adaptors for alpha/delta and beta/gamma chains. TCRdb analysed the reads with MiXCR anew, one entry per CDR3 protein. The sample holds around 30,000 distinct CDR3 sequences, under 20% seen once. Trimming cost V 5 bases and J 0 bases, with 17 bases left between them. The CDR3 has 15 amino acids. The germline V gene encodes CDR1 DFQATT and CDR2 SNEGSKA (reference sequence).

This TCR derives from a donor at least 40 years old with multiple myeloma. The sequencing input was a population of CD138-negative cells sorted from bone marrow. The rearrangement links TRBV20-1 to TRBJ2-7, with D maybe TRBD2 (6 bases). The CDR3 nucleotides read TGCAGTGCTGCAAACTTTGGGGGGAGCTCCTACGAGCAGTACTTC. Its protein is CSAANFGGSSYEQYF.